This T cell receptor (beta chain) was sequenced for a study of T cell clonotyping in hematopoietic cell transplantation (dated by TCRdb to the early 2020s). About the full investigation: The study collected more than 120 blood samples from some 33 consecutive transplant recipients and their related donors. Recruitment of patients was conducted between late 2015 and January 2017, and follow-up was continued until September 2020 or death.

Related transplant donors provided blood samples for TCR beta sequencing. Nuclei Lysis Solution was used to extract genomic DNA from fresh or cryopreserved unfractionated peripheral blood mononuclear cells. V was cut back by 3 bases and J by 10 bases, leaving a gap of 12 bases between them. The CDR3 numbers 11 residues from cysteine through phenylalanine. The sequence is cut down to CDR3 DNA, 33 bases in frame from base 1. CDR1 and CDR2, looked up from the germline V gene (reference sequence), are DFQATT and SNEGSKA. The immunoSEQ assay, a bias-controlled multiplex PCR with V- and J-specific primers, was used to amplify TCR beta CDR3 regions from genomic DNA. In a second PCR step, a proprietary barcode and Illumina adapter sequences were attached to the CDR3 amplicons. An Illumina MiSeq instrument was used to sequence the CDR3 libraries. Processing in the source paper ran as follows. Export and quality control were performed with immunoSEQ Analyzer 3.0, and downstream analyses were performed with R Bioconductor and Immunarch. Only productive rearrangements within the normalized downsampled data set were used in the calculation of repertoire metrics. In the normalized cohort, a clonotype counted as pathologically expanded if the clonotype was larger than 5 templates. Repertoire diversity was measured with the Inverse Simpson Index. The non-normalized data set was used for CMV-specificity analyses so that all clonotypes could be captured. The immuneACCESS repertoire file appears here via TCRdb, limited to in-frame rearrangements. These files lack a portion of the clones; in checked studies, under half of the deficit traces to unresolved V genes, and the cause of the others is not known. V and J calls plus clone size are reproduced from that table; the DNA served to infer D and trimming. A total of roughly 15,000 clones appear in this sample, roughly nine tenths of them only once. Around 3% of the sample goes to the ten largest clones.

Comments on this clone: Its recognized antigen is unknown. The input lacks base qualities; no much larger clone sits a single base away.

Findings and caveats that apply to the study as a whole: The sample size was limited, and CD4 and CD8 repertoire contributions could not be separated because cells were not sorted. After transplant, TCR diversity in recipients dropped, and pathologically expanded clonotypes increased progressively from day 30 to day 180. Broader TCR repertoire diversity after transplant was predicted by Inverse Simpson Index values from donors and from recipients before transplant. Only a small fraction of recipient repertoires overlapped donor repertoires, with over 95% appearing de novo at the given depth.

This chain joins TRBV20-1 to TRBJ1-2; no confident D gene assignment can be made. The TCR comes from a man in his forties or fifties in good health. Some clones in this sample may be carry-over from other donors' samples. The sequenced sample consisted of peripheral blood mononuclear cells. The CDR3 corresponds to CSASLSKLYTF. DNA sequence: TGCAGTGCTAGCCTTTCGAAGCTCTACACCTTC.